This T cell receptor beta chain comes out of a study of blood T cell repertoires in COVID-19. Study in general: Acute-phase and convalescent COVID-19 samples originated in the United States, Italy and Spain.

Authors' analysis steps: Researchers report that nucleated cell counts were estimated from reference gene primer amplification. Using immunoSEQ multiplex PCR, the repertoire was profiled, and TCRdb retains in-frame clones only, with some absent. V and J calls and clone size are those listed in that table; D and trimming were worked out from the DNA. Among roughly 50,000 clones listed, around 92% were seen once. The trim removed 3 bases at V and 2 bases at J, leaving 1 base unmatched. The CDR3 length is 14 residues. Germline CDR1 reads SEHNR; CDR2 reads FQNEAQ (reference sequence). The specimen sequenced was peripheral blood. This rearrangement joins TRBV7-9 to TRBJ1-1, with 9 bases fitting TRBD1. The receptor was isolated from a human donor in a cohort sampled during active COVID-19. Here the CDR3 reads CASSFTGGNTEAFF. Written as DNA, the CDR3 is TGTGCCAGCAGCTTTACAGGGGGCAACACTGAAGCTTTCTTT.